This is a list of T cell receptor beta chains from one sample in a study of T cell repertoires in cytomegalovirus infection. TCRdb recomputed calls from the reads with MiXCR, one row per CDR3 protein. Here the sample spans a few hundred thousand distinct CDR3 sequences, just under 40% being singletons. No antigen is known for these receptors. The material sequenced was cultured PBMCs, taken from culture after CMV antigen stimulation. The receptors here all came from a human donor in good health (CMV status not recorded). Some clones in this sample may be carry-over from other donors' samples. CDR3s include the opening cysteine and the closing phenylalanine or tryptophan.

CDR3 protein | CDR3 length | J gene | V gene
CASSEFQGSSGNTIYF | 16 | TRBJ1-3 | TRBV6-1
CASSLATRPSTQYF | 14 | TRBJ2-5 | TRBV7-2
CASSPGTLSNQPQHF | 15 | TRBJ1-5 | TRBV19
CASGNQPQHF | 10 | TRBJ1-5 | TRBV27
CSARASRGGYNEQFF | 15 | TRBJ2-1 | TRBV20-1
CASSPTPEYGYTF | 13 | TRBJ1-2 | TRBV3-1
CASSLRPYNTGELFF | 15 | TRBJ2-2 | TRBV7-8
CASSRTLGSNQPQHF | 15 | TRBJ1-5 | TRBV6-6
CASRQWGLYNEQFF | 14 | TRBJ2-1 | TRBV27
CASSLAEVQPQHF | 13 | TRBJ1-5 | TRBV7-2
CASSYQRQGEDTGELFF | 17 | TRBJ2-2 | TRBV6-2/TRBV6-3
CASSLVLRGNTGELFF | 16 | TRBJ2-2 | TRBV7-8
CASSPGLAETQYF | 13 | TRBJ2-5 | TRBV7-4
CASSQAGWNYGYTF | 14 | TRBJ1-2 | TRBV5-4
CASTSGEGTEAFF | 13 | TRBJ1-1 | TRBV11-3